These T cell receptor beta chains were read from a single sample in a study of CD8+CD57+ T cells in acquired aplastic anemia. TCRdb reprocessed the reads via MiXCR and lists one record per CDR3 protein. The sample carries over 150,000 distinct CDR3 sequences, 71% recorded once. The sample comprised sorted CD4+, CD8+, or CD8+CD57+ T cells (not recorded which) from PBMCs. The source of these receptors is a human donor with aplastic anemia. Each CDR3 is given with its conserved first and last residue. A D gene is named only where the DNA matches it firmly. Size is omitted from some rows. Given values are once, few, many or a class for expanded clones.

D gene	J gene	V gene	clone size	CDR3 protein	CDR3 DNA
NA	TRBJ2-7	TRBV2	NA	CASSDAVYEQYF	TGTGCCAGCAGTGATGCGGTATACGAGCAGTACTTC
NA	TRBJ1-5	TRBV10-3	NA	CAISERGGSNQPQHF	TGTGCCATCAGTGAGAGGGGAGGAAGCAATCAGCCCCAGCATTTT
TRBD2	TRBJ2-3	TRBV20-1	NA	CSAISTLAGGTDTQYF	TGCAGTGCTATATCTACCTTAGCGGGGGGCACAGATACGCAGTATTTT
TRBD2	TRBJ2-1	TRBV7-4	once	CARASGELNEQFF	TGTGCCCGTGCTAGCGGGGAACTCAATGAGCAGTTCTTC
TRBD2	TRBJ2-7	TRBV9	few	CASSVGLVSYEQYF	TGTGCCAGCAGCGTGGGACTAGTATCCTACGAGCAGTACTTC
NA	TRBJ2-1	TRBV24-1	few	CATSPEVADNEQFF	TGTGCCACCAGTCCAGAGGTAGCGGACAATGAGCAGTTCTTC
NA	TRBJ2-1	TRBV20-1	few	CSARLGHNEQFF	TGCAGTGCTAGGTTGGGCCACAATGAGCAGTTCTTC
TRBD1	TRBJ2-7	TRBV15	NA	CATSRAGDSSYEQYF	TGTGCCACCAGCAGAGCAGGGGACAGCTCCTACGAGCAGTACTTC
NA	TRBJ2-7	TRBV20-1	few	CSATTATYEQYF	TGCAGTGCTACGACAGCCACCTACGAGCAGTACTTC
NA	TRBJ2-3	TRBV24-1	NA	CATGDLSDTQYF	TGTGCCACCGGTGATTTGTCCGATACGCAGTATTTT
NA	TRBJ2-7	TRBV11-1	NA	CASSLGQGDPYEQYF	TGTGCCAGCAGCTTAGGGCAGGGCGACCCCTACGAGCAGTACTTC
TRBD2	TRBJ2-1	TRBV19	NA	CASSSPATSGTYNEQFF	TGTGCCAGTAGCAGCCCTGCGACTAGCGGCACCTACAATGAGCAGTTCTTC
NA	TRBJ2-1	TRBV15	NA	CATSVGMNHNEQFF	TGTGCCACCTCGGTGGGAATGAACCACAATGAGCAGTTCTTC
NA	TRBJ1-6	TRBV2	NA	CASSEYQSSYNSPLHF	TGTGCCAGCAGTGAATATCAAAGCTCCTATAATTCACCCCTCCACTTT
NA	TRBJ2-1	TRBV5-1	NA	CASSWGTTEQFF	TGCGCCAGCAGCTGGGGGACAACTGAGCAGTTCTTC
NA	TRBJ2-5	TRBV29-1	NA	CSVSWTETQYF	TGCAGCGTCTCTTGGACGGAGACCCAGTACTTC
TRBD1	TRBJ2-1	TRBV14	NA	CASSSNRGKNEQFF	TGTGCCAGCAGCTCGAACAGGGGGAAGAATGAGCAGTTCTTC
NA	TRBJ1-1	TRBV15	NA	CATSRVRGGTEAFF	TGTGCCACCAGCAGAGTACGGGGAGGAACTGAAGCTTTCTTT
TRBD1	TRBJ1-2	TRBV6-5	NA	CASSLDRDGYGYTF	TGTGCCAGCAGTCTAGACAGGGATGGCTATGGCTACACCTTC
NA	TRBJ2-7	TRBV10-3	many	CAISGTTLYEQYF	TGTGCCATCAGTGGGACTACCCTCTACGAGCAGTACTTC
NA	TRBJ2-3	TRBV6-1	NA	CATVKSGPDTQYF	TGTGCCACCGTTAAGTCAGGCCCAGATACGCAGTATTTT
TRBD2	TRBJ2-3	TRBV19	once	CASILGPGEREGYTQYF	TGTGCCAGTATTTTAGGGCCCGGGGAGCGGGAGGGATATACGCAGTATTTT
TRBD1	TRBJ2-3	TRBV2	NA	CATKAGGSTDTQYF	TGTGCCACTAAGGCAGGGGGAAGCACAGATACGCAGTATTTT
NA	TRBJ1-1	TRBV5-8	NA	CASSLVAVTTEAFF	TGTGCCAGCAGCTTGGTTGCAGTCACCACTGAAGCTTTCTTT
TRBD1	TRBJ2-7	TRBV19	NA	CASSRGQDYYEQYF	TGTGCCAGTAGTAGGGGACAGGACTACTACGAGCAGTACTTC
TRBD1	TRBJ1-1	TRBV25-1	NA	CASSTSGTGNTEAFF	TGTGCCAGCAGCACGTCCGGGACAGGGAACACTGAAGCTTTCTTT
NA	TRBJ1-5	TRBV19	NA	CASSYASGGSDTQHF	TGTGCCAGTAGTTACGCTAGCGGGGGATCAGATACGCAGCATTTT
NA	TRBJ2-5	TRBV3-1	many	CASSQPGLTGETQYF	TGTGCCAGCAGCCAACCGGGCCTGACAGGAGAGACCCAGTACTTC
NA	TRBJ2-7	TRBV10-1	NA	CASSEGSSIYEQYF	TGCGCCAGCAGTGAGGGGTCGTCGATCTACGAGCAGTACTTC
NA	TRBJ2-1	TRBV15	NA	CATSRRWGEQFF	TGTGCCACCAGCAGAAGGTGGGGTGAGCAGTTCTTC
NA	TRBJ1-3	TRBV20-1	NA	CSAAPGTDSGNTIYF	TGCAGTGCTGCCCCCGGGACGGACTCTGGAAACACCATATATTTT
NA	TRBJ2-5	TRBV20-1	NA	CSARDRLPFGTQYF	TGCAGTGCTAGAGATCGGCTACCCTTCGGGACCCAGTACTTC
TRBD1	TRBJ1-5	TRBV5-6	NA	CASSIQGNNQPQHF	TGTGCCAGCAGCATACAGGGGAACAATCAGCCCCAGCATTTT
NA	TRBJ2-2	TRBV7-6	NA	CASSLKKTGELFF	TGTGCCAGCAGCCTGAAAAAGACCGGGGAGCTGTTTTTT
TRBD1	TRBJ2-1	TRBV10-3	once	CASRTGGLYNEQFF	TGTGCCAGCAGGACAGGGGGACTTTACAATGAGCAGTTCTTC
TRBD1	TRBJ2-5	TRBV20-1	NA	CSAWTGKKTQYF	TGCAGCGCTTGGACAGGGAAGAAGACCCAGTACTTC
TRBD1	TRBJ1-6	TRBV5-1	NA	CASSLGAGGGSPLHF	TGCGCCAGCAGCTTGGGAGCAGGGGGCGGTTCACCCCTCCACTTT
TRBD2	TRBJ2-1	TRBV5-6	NA	CASSPAGTSGGNEQFF	TGTGCCAGCAGCCCGGCCGGGACTAGCGGGGGAAATGAGCAGTTCTTC
NA	TRBJ2-7	TRBV11-3	many	CASSAGPFGSSSEQYF	TGTGCCAGCAGCGCCGGGCCCTTCGGGAGCTCCTCCGAGCAGTACTTC
TRBD1	TRBJ2-7	TRBV6-2/TRBV6-3	NA	CASRRVTGLEQYF	TGTGCCAGCAGACGAGTGACAGGGCTCGAGCAGTACTTC
NA	TRBJ2-1	TRBV7-9	NA	CASSLGLGNEQFF	TGTGCCAGCAGCTTAGGACTAGGTAATGAGCAGTTCTTC
NA	TRBJ2-7	TRBV24-1	NA	CATSDFVGRGYF	TGTGCCACCAGTGATTTCGTGGGCAGGGGGTACTTC
NA	TRBJ1-3	TRBV20-1	NA	CSASGDSSGNTIYF	TGCAGTGCTAGTGGGGATTCCTCTGGAAACACCATATATTTT
NA	TRBJ2-3	TRBV2	NA	CASSGSTSSTDTQYF	TGTGCCAGCAGTGGCAGTACCTCTAGCACAGATACGCAGTATTTT
TRBD1	TRBJ2-7	TRBV20-1	NA	CSALGGTGGIEQYF	TGCAGTGCCCTAGGAGGGACAGGGGGCATCGAGCAGTACTTC
NA	TRBJ2-5	TRBV15	few	CATSREGTPSGERTQYF	TGTGCCACCAGCAGGGAAGGGACTCCGAGTGGGGAACGGACCCAGTACTTC